This T cell receptor (beta chain) was recovered during a study of blood T cell repertoires in COVID-19. For the study at large: Acute-phase and convalescent COVID-19 samples originated in the United States, Italy and Spain. The analysed material was cDNA or gDNA that came from T cells, B-cell-depleted T cells, or PBMCs.

Libraries were prepared by immunoSEQ multiplex PCR; TCRdb keeps only in-frame clonotypes and omits some of them. The table shows about 320,000 clones, with roughly 90% occurring only once. CDR1 and CDR2 from the germline V gene are SGHNT and YYREEE (reference sequence). CDR3 length equals 14 residues. V lost 2 bases to trimming and J lost 2 bases; unmatched junction nucleotides: 3. Adults between about 18 and 95 years of age took part from about 24 US areas. The genes are TRBV5-4 and TRBJ1-2; 7 bases align to TRBD1. Input material: PBMCs or T cells enriched from blood (not recorded which). The receptor was isolated from a woman in her twenties or thirties who had been exposed to COVID-19. The CDR3, as DNA: TGTGCCAGCAGCTTAATGGGACAGAACTATGGCTACACCTTC. Amino acids: CASSLMGQNYGYTF.